The T cell receptor (beta chain) described here comes from a study of technical replicates of blood from a few donors. Some clones are missing from TCRdb's copy, which holds only in-frame ones; the method was immunoSEQ multiplex PCR. The table shows around 84,000 clones, with roughly 98% occurring only once. Trimming stripped 5 bases from V and 6 bases from J, with 22 bases between. Germline V gene lookup returns CDR1 MGHDK and CDR2 SYGVNS. CDR3 length: 16 residues. The sequence was collected from a human donor in good health. Sequencing was carried out using T cells isolated from PBMCs. The rearrangement joins TRBV25-1 to TRBJ1-2; possibly TRBD1 for D (6 bases). The CDR3 nucleotides read TGTGCCAGCAGTCCGATGGGACAAGAGGGGTTGAATGGCTACACCTTC. The encoded protein is CASSPMGQEGLNGYTF.